This T cell receptor (beta chain) emerged from a study of blood T cell repertoires in COVID-19. Sequencing was performed with immunoSEQ multiplex PCR; in TCRdb, only in-frame clones are kept and a portion is missing. The sample consists of roughly 310,000 clones, 70% to 90% of them appearing once. This receptor was identified in a woman aged 40 to 49 who had recovered from COVID-19. Specimen: PBMCs or T cells enriched from blood (not recorded which).

The CDR3 DNA reads as TGTGCCAGCAGCAAGTGGGGCGACGGCGATGAAAAACTGTTTTTT. The encoded protein is CASSKWGDGDEKLFF. The J gene is TRBJ1-4, the V gene TRBV7-8; tentatively, D is TRBD1 (5 bases). This CDR3 contains 15 residues. V gave up 5 bases and J gave up 6 bases, with 16 bases separating them. CDR1 is SGHVS and CDR2 is FQNEAQ in the germline V gene.